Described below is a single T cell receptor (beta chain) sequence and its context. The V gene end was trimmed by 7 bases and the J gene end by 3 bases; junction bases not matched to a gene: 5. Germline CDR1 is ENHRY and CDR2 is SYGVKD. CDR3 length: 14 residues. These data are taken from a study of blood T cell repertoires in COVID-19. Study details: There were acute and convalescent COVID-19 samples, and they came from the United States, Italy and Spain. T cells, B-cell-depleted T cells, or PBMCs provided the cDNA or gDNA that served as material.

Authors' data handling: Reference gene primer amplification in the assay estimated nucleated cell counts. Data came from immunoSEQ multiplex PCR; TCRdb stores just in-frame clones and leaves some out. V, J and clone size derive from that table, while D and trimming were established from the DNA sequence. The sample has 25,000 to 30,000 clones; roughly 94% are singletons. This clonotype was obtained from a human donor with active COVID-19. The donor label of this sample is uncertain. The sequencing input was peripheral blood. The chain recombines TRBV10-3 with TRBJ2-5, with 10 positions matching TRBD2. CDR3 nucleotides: TGTGCCATCAACTCAGGACTAGCGGAAGAGACCCAGTACTTC. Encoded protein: CAINSGLAEETQYF.